The 14 T cell receptor beta chains presented below share a single source sample, sequenced in a study of OX40 agonist ivuxolimab in advanced cancers. Libraries were prepared by immunoSEQ multiplex PCR; TCRdb keeps only in-frame clonotypes and omits some of them. The data hold some 67,000 clones, with over 70% observed a single time. The specimen comprised CD4+ or CD8+ T cells sorted from blood, sampled in a trial of the OX40 agonist ivuxolimab. The receptors were gathered from an adult with an advanced solid tumor such as melanoma, head and neck, liver or kidney cancer.

This chain uses TRBV16 with TRBJ2-1; 15 bases match TRBD2. V was pared by 5 bases and J by 9 bases, with 8 bases of the junction left unmatched. The CDR3 has 16 residues. Germline CDR1 KGHSY, CDR2 FQNENV. The CDR3 DNA is TGTGCCAGCAGCACCCGGACTAGCGGGGGGGCCTTTGAGCAGTTCTTC. Translated: CASSTRTSGGAFEQFF.

The chain has TRBV28 and TRBJ1-6, with D tentatively TRBD1 (6 bases). The CDR3 is 15 amino acids. V was trimmed by 7 bases and J by 5 bases, leaving 15 bases between them. Germline V gives CDR1 MDHEN, CDR2 SYDVKM. CDR3 coding DNA: TGTGCCAGCATCGAACCGGGACAAAATAATTCACCCCTCCACTTT. It yields the protein CASIEPGQNNSPLHF.

V usage is TRBV2 and J usage is TRBJ2-7; D uncertain. CDR1 SNHLY and CDR2 FYNNEI come from the germline V gene. The CDR3 is 12 residues long. Trimming left V 1 base short and J 9 bases short, with 10 bases between. As DNA, the CDR3 is TGTGCCAGCAGTGAAGTCCGGGTTCTGCAGTACTTC. Its translation: CASSEVRVLQYF. Combining the CDR3 with reference TRBV2 and TRBJ2-7 gives the whole variable domain EPEVTQTPSHQVTQMGQEVILRCVPISNHLYFYWYRQILGQKVEFLVSFYNNEISEKSEIFDDQFSVERPDGSNFTLKIRSTKLEDSAMYFCASSEVRVLQYFGPGTRLTVT.

The chain is built from TRBV28 and TRBJ2-4; 9 bases agree with TRBD1. The CDR3 runs 13 residues. Germline CDR1 and CDR2: MDHEN and SYDVKM. Trimming removed 6 bases from V and 5 bases from J; junction bases left unmatched: 2. CDR3 bases: TGTGCCAGCAGACGACAGGGGGAAAACATTCAGTACTTC. It is translated as CASRRQGENIQYF.

The V and J genes are TRBV27 and TRBJ2-1; D is unresolved. With 3 bases removed from V and 0 bases from J, the gap between germline ends came to 15 bases. This CDR3 is built from 17 residues. Germline assignment: CDR1 MNHEY and CDR2 SMNVEV (reference sequence). CDR3 DNA sequence: TGTGCCAGCAGTTTTTCTACCCCGTGGAGCTCCTACAATGAGCAGTTCTTC. Its translation: CASSFSTPWSSYNEQFF.

J is TRBJ2-3 and V is TRBV6-4, with 15 bases aligning to TRBD2. Germline V gives CDR1 MRHNA, CDR2 SNTAGT. V dropped 4 bases and J dropped 3; count of bases not matched to a gene: 2. The CDR3 length is 16 residues. The CDR3 DNA follows: TGTGCCAGCAGTGCCGGGACTAGCGGGGGGACAGATACGCAGTATTTT. Amino acids: CASSAGTSGGTDTQYF.

The chain couples TRBV4-3 to TRBJ2-7; 7 bases align to TRBD2. The CDR3 consists of 14 residues. Germline values: CDR1 LGHNA, CDR2 YSLEER. J lost 4 bases, V lost 3 bases, and 6 bases had no gene match. The CDR3 region is CASSHSGKSYEQYF. CDR3 DNA: TGCGCCAGCAGCCACAGCGGGAAATCTTACGAGCAGTACTTC.

This rearrangement joins TRBV10-3 to TRBJ1-4, with a weak D call TRBD1 (6 bases). Trimming stripped 6 bases from V and 2 bases from J, with 10 bases between. The CDR3 sequence is 14 residues long. Germline V gene lookup returns CDR1 ENHRY and CDR2 SYGVKD. DNA for the CDR3: TGTGCCATCAGCGCACAGGGTACTAATGAAAAACTGTTTTTT. Its translation: CAISAQGTNEKLFF.

This sequence joins TRBV28 and TRBJ1-5; 7 positions agree with TRBD1. V lost 5 bases and J lost 3; bases outside the gene matches: 16. CDR1 and CDR2 (germline): MDHEN, SYDVKM. This CDR3 spans 18 amino acids. The CDR3 is CASSPSRGLGGINQPQHF. DNA of the CDR3: TGTGCCAGCAGTCCTTCAAGGGGGCTCGGGGGGATCAATCAGCCCCAGCATTTT.

This clone was counted once. V and J are TRBV28 and TRBJ2-1; perhaps D is TRBD1 or TRBD2 (6 bases each). The CDR3 covers 17 residues. The germline V gene has CDR1 MDHEN and CDR2 SYDVKM. V was shortened by 6 bases and J by 1 base, with 19 bases between the two germline ends. The CDR3 region is CASRGSGGLLSYNEQFF. CDR3 bases: TGTGCCAGCAGGGGTAGTGGGGGGCTTTTGTCCTACAATGAGCAGTTCTTC.

This rearrangement joins TRBV27 to TRBJ2-6; 7 bases match TRBD1. The CDR3 extends over 18 amino acids. Trimming cost V 0 bases and J 0 bases; bases outside gene matches: 5. Germline-derived CDR1 and CDR2 are MNHEY and SMNVEV (reference sequence). CDR3 sequence: CASSLSVRGSSGANVLTF. CDR3 nucleotides: TGTGCCAGCAGTTTATCTGTCAGGGGGAGCTCTGGGGCCAACGTCCTGACTTTC.

The rearrangement uses TRBV2 and TRBJ1-1; no reliable D call. Germline V gene sequence: CDR1 SNHLY, CDR2 FYNNEI. The CDR3 is 13 residues long. Deletions cut 3 bases from V and 3 bases from J, with 8 bases between. The CDR3 sequence: CASSESVYTEAFF. CDR3 bases: TGTGCCAGCAGTGAGTCCGTATACACTGAAGCTTTCTTT.

The gene calls are TRBV4-3 and TRBJ2-7; tentative D call: TRBD1 (6 bases). V was shortened by 0 bases and J by 2 bases, with 8 bases between the two germline ends. The CDR3 covers 14 residues. Germline V gene data show CDR1 as LGHNA and CDR2 as YSLEER. CDR3 protein: CASSQDHRAYEQYF. The CDR3 coding sequence is TGCGCCAGCAGCCAAGATCACAGGGCCTACGAGCAGTACTTC.

V and J are TRBV9 and TRBJ1-2; D is perhaps TRBD1 (5 bases). V lost 3 bases, J lost 2 bases, and 17 bases lay in between. Germline CDR1 reads SGDLS; CDR2 reads YYNGEE. The CDR3 runs 16 residues. The DNA of the CDR3 is TGTGCCAGCAGCGCCCACAACCCGACAGTCAACTATGGCTACACCTTC. Its translation: CASSAHNPTVNYGYTF.